This TCR beta chain was captured in a study of T-cell reconstitution after alpha-beta-depleted transplantation in children. General study points: As was reported, about two months after transplant, alpha-beta T cells came from several hundred expanded graft clones. T-cell numbers and diversity, one year after transplant, stemmed largely from T cells that were newly produced.

With regard to this clonotype: The antigen is unknown.

The CDR3 contains 18 residues. The germline CDR1 and CDR2 sequences are LGHNA and YNFKEQ. Between the trimmed V and J ends, which lost 0 bases and 6 bases, there was a span of 24 bases. Preparation of the TCRbeta library was carried out with unique molecular identifiers. TCRdb called the PCR reads again in MiXCR, with one record for every CDR3 protein. The sample has fewer than 450,000 distinct CDR3 sequences, 16% seen once; the top ten hold approximately 38%. The chain employs TRBV4-2 and TRBJ2-7, with D possibly called TRBD1 or TRBD2 (6 bases each). This specimen consisted of PBMCs, mostly from graft donor cells, obtained 360 days after TCRalphabeta/CD19-depleted stem cell transplant. The sequence was collected from a male patient between 2 and 10 years old who had a stem cell transplant for acute lymphoblastic leukemia, so the T cells may come from the graft donor. The CDR3 DNA follows: TGTGCCAGCAGCCAAGATTCAGGCCCGAGATGGGGGGCCTTCGAGCAGTACTTC. This encodes CASSQDSGPRWGAFEQYF.